These T cell receptor beta chains were read from a single sample in a study of early T cells in non-severe SARS-CoV-2 infection. TCRdb processed the 5' RACE reads anew with MiXCR; each CDR3 protein has one entry. This table has about 110,000 distinct CDR3 sequences, 12% appearing once. The source material was whole blood. Receptor source: an adult who was a healthcare worker with PCR-confirmed SARS-CoV-2 infection or an uninfected control (not recorded which). Each CDR3 is given with its conserved first and last residue. A D gene is named only where the DNA matches it firmly. Some rows mark clone size as missing; the rest say once, few, many or name a class of expanded clone.

d_call j_call clone_size v_call cdr3_aa cdr3_nt
TRBD2 TRBJ2-7 many TRBV20-1 CSAQSGEGSYEQYF TGCAGTGCGCAGAGCGGGGAGGGGTCCTACGAGCAGTACTTC
NA TRBJ1-4 NA TRBV7-9 CASSLMGSASNEKLFF TGTGCCAGCAGCTTAATGGGCTCGGCAAGCAATGAAAAACTGTTTTTT
NA TRBJ1-3 NA TRBV14 CASSTKNTIYF TGTGCCAGCAGCACTAAGAACACCATATATTTT
NA TRBJ1-6 NA TRBV9 CASSVGARGRNSPLHF TGTGCCAGCAGCGTAGGGGCCCGGGGACGAAATTCACCCCTCCACTTT
NA TRBJ1-1 NA TRBV28 CASSSPGSTEAFF TGTGCCAGCAGTTCTCCAGGGAGCACTGAAGCTTTCTTT
NA TRBJ1-1 many TRBV2 CASTQRPNTEAFF TGTGCCAGCACACAGAGGCCGAACACTGAAGCTTTCTTT
NA TRBJ1-6 few TRBV18 CASRRTSDSPLHF TGTGCCAGCAGACGAACTTCGGATTCACCCCTCCACTTT
NA TRBJ1-1 few TRBV20-1 CSGLGGATEAFF TGCAGTGGCCTTGGGGGGGCCACTGAAGCTTTCTTT
NA TRBJ2-7 few TRBV28 CASSLWDPSGEQYF TGTGCCAGCAGTTTGTGGGACCCGAGTGGAGAGCAGTACTTC
NA TRBJ2-2 few TRBV27 CASSMHYTGELFF TGTGCCAGCAGCATGCACTACACCGGGGAGCTGTTTTTT
NA TRBJ2-5 NA TRBV29-1 CSVVPGQETQYF TGCAGCGTTGTTCCAGGCCAAGAGACCCAGTACTTC
NA TRBJ2-7 few TRBV18 CASSPPNGIGPYEQYF TGTGCCAGCTCACCACCAAATGGGATAGGGCCCTACGAGCAGTACTTC
TRBD2 TRBJ2-3 NA TRBV11-2 CASSSRRLAGLLPGADTQYF TGTGCCAGCAGCTCCCGAAGACTAGCGGGTCTCCTCCCGGGCGCAGATACGCAGTATTTT
NA TRBJ2-1 NA TRBV28 CASGGAYNEQFF TGTGCCTCAGGCGGGGCTTACAATGAGCAGTTCTTC
TRBD1 TRBJ2-2 NA TRBV2 CASTRDSHLFF TGTGCCAGCACCCGGGACAGCCATCTGTTTTTT
NA TRBJ1-5 NA TRBV20-1 CSARKGGNQPQHF TGCAGTGCTAGGAAAGGGGGCAATCAGCCCCAGCATTTT
TRBD1 TRBJ2-3 NA TRBV9 CASSVATGGVDTQYF TGTGCCAGCAGCGTAGCGACAGGGGGAGTGGATACGCAGTATTTT
NA TRBJ1-2 NA TRBV12-3/TRBV12-4 CASSLGFDYGYTF TGTGCCAGCAGTTTAGGATTTGACTATGGCTACACCTTC
NA TRBJ1-1 few TRBV18 CASSPLRSGLRTEAFF TGTGCCAGCTCACCACTTCGTTCCGGGTTGAGGACTGAAGCTTTCTTT
TRBD1 TRBJ1-2 NA TRBV7-9 CASSVQGNYGYTF TGTGCCAGCAGCGTACAGGGGAACTATGGCTACACCTTC
TRBD1 TRBJ1-5 many TRBV3-1 CASSPQGASNQPQHF TGTGCCAGCAGTCCACAGGGGGCTAGCAATCAGCCCCAGCATTTT
NA TRBJ2-2 many TRBV7-3 CASSSGSTGELFF TGTGCCAGCAGCTCCGGGTCCACCGGGGAGCTGTTTTTT
NA TRBJ2-5 few TRBV7-6 CASSPGSPETQYF TGTGCCAGCAGTCCCGGGAGCCCAGAGACCCAGTACTTC
NA TRBJ1-2 many TRBV6-1 CASGSYGYTF TGTGCCAGCGGAAGCTATGGCTACACCTTC
TRBD2 TRBJ2-7 NA TRBV18 CASSPTFPRLAGVGVSTYEQYF TGTGCCAGCTCACCCACATTCCCAAGACTAGCGGGAGTCGGAGTCTCTACCTACGAGCAGTACTTC
NA TRBJ2-1 NA TRBV2 CASSEAREQFF TGTGCCAGCAGTGAAGCGCGAGAGCAGTTCTTC
NA TRBJ2-7 many TRBV5-1 CASSLGGASYEQYF TGCGCCAGCAGCTTGGGGGGGGCATCCTACGAGCAGTACTTC
TRBD1 TRBJ2-5 many TRBV5-1 CASSFQGAETQYF TGCGCCAGCAGCTTCCAGGGGGCAGAGACCCAGTACTTC
NA TRBJ1-6 NA TRBV7-3 CASSNGPSSPLHF TGTGCCAGCAGCAACGGCCCGAGTTCACCCCTCCACTTT
NA TRBJ1-4 NA TRBV7-9 CASSLTNEKLFF TGTGCCAGCAGCTTAACTAATGAAAAACTGTTTTTT
NA TRBJ2-7 few TRBV25-1 CASSEGQSYEQYF TGTGCCAGCAGTGAAGGGCAGTCCTACGAGCAGTACTTC
NA TRBJ2-7 many TRBV6-5 CASRPVGGWEQYF TGTGCCAGCAGGCCGGTGGGGGGCTGGGAGCAGTACTTC
NA TRBJ2-7 NA TRBV12-3/TRBV12-4 CASSGSFGSYEQYF TGTGCCAGCAGTGGCAGCTTCGGGAGTTACGAGCAGTACTTC
NA TRBJ1-5 few TRBV24-1 CATGSKQGTQPQHF TGTGCCACCGGATCGAAACAGGGTACTCAGCCCCAGCATTTT
TRBD2 TRBJ2-2 many TRBV20-1 CSANIAGVPNTGELFF TGCAGTGCTAATATAGCGGGGGTACCGAACACCGGGGAGCTGTTTTTT
NA TRBJ2-7 many TRBV20-1 CSVRYQGLQYF TGCAGTGTCAGATACCAAGGGCTCCAGTACTTC
TRBD2 TRBJ2-2 NA TRBV5-1 CASSLRRGYTGELFF TGCGCCAGCAGCTTGAGGCGGGGGTACACCGGGGAGCTGTTTTTT
NA TRBJ1-5 many TRBV28 CASSLLRGGNQPQHF TGTGCCAGCAGTTTACTCAGGGGTGGGAATCAGCCCCAGCATTTT
TRBD1 TRBJ1-4 NA TRBV29-1 CSVRTGGGEKLFF TGCAGCGTTCGGACAGGCGGAGGTGAAAAACTGTTTTTT